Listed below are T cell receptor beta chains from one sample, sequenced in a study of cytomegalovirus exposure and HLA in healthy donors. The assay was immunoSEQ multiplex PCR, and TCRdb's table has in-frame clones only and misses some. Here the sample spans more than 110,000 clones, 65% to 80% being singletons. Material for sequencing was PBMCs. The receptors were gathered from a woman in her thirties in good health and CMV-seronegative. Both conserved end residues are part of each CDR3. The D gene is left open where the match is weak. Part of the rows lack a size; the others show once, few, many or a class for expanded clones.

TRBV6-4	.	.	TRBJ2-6	TGTGCCAGCAGTGACTCCCAGATCTCTGGGGCCAACGTCCTGACTTTC	CASSDSQISGANVLTF
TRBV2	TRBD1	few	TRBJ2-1	TGTGCCAGCTCGGACAGGCCAGGGGAGCAGTTCTTC	CASSDRPGEQFF
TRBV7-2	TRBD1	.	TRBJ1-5	TGTGCCAGCAGCTCTGGACAGGGGAGGGTGAGCAATCAGCCCCAGCATTTT	CASSSGQGRVSNQPQHF
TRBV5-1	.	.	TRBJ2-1	TGCGCCAGCAGCACCCTTCTTTACAATGGGCAGTTCTTC	CASSTLLYNGQFF
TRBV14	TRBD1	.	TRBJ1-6	TGTGCCAGCAGCCGAGACCTTGGGACAGAGGATTCACCCCTCCACTTT	CASSRDLGTEDSPLHF
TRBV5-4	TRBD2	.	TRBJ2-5	TGTGCCAGCAGCCGACAGACTAGCGGGAGACAAGAGACCCAGTACTTC	CASSRQTSGRQETQYF
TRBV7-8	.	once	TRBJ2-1	TGTGCCAGCAGCCCGTCCGGCAGGGAGGTAACGGGCAATGAGCAGTTCTTC	CASSPSGREVTGNEQFF
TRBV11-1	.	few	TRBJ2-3	TGTGCCAGCAGCTCGGGATACACAGATACGCAGTATTTT	CASSSGYTDTQYF
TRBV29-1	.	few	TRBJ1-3	TGCAGCGTGAGGACAGTTTCTGGAAACACCATATATTTT	CSVRTVSGNTIYF
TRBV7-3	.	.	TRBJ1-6	TGTGCCAGCAGCTTAAGCGGGTATAATTCACCCCTCCACTTT	CASSLSGYNSPLHF
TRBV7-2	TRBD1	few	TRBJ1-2	TGTGCCAGCAGCTATGACAGGGAAGGCTACACCTTC	CASSYDREGYTF
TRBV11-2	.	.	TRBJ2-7	TGTGCCAGCAGCTCGACAAGATACGAGCAGTACTTC	CASSSTRYEQYF
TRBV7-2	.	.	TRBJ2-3	TGTGCCAGCAGCTTAGGTGGTACAGGGTTCATGCCAGATACGCAGTATTTT	CASSLGGTGFMPDTQYF
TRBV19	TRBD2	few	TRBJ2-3	TGTGCCAGTGCCTGGCGGGGGGGCACAGATACGCAGTATTTT	CASAWRGGTDTQYF
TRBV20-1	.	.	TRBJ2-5	TGCAGTGCTAGGCGGAGCGAGACCCAGTACTTC	CSARRSETQYF
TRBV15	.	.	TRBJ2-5	TGTGCCACCAGCAGAGATCGGGGGTCAGAGACCCAGTACTTC	CATSRDRGSETQYF
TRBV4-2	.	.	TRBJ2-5	TGTGCCAGCAGCGCTCACGAGAGCGAGACCCAGTACTTC	CASSAHESETQYF
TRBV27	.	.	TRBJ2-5	TGTGCCAGCAGCCCTCAAGAGACCCAGTACTTC	CASSPQETQYF
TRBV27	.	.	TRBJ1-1	TGTGCCAGCAGCTTCAAGGGGGGGGTAATGAACACTGAAGCTTTCTTT	CASSFKGGVMNTEAFF
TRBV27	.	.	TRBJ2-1	TGTGCCAGCAGACGGGGACTCGAGGCGGCCAATGAGCAGTTCTTC	CASRRGLEAANEQFF
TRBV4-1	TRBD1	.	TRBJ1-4	TGCGCCAGCAGCACCTCCAGGGGGACCCTGTTTTTT	CASSTSRGTLFF
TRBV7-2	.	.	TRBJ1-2	TGTGCCAGCAGCTTAGGGGGGACAAGAGGCTACACCTTC	CASSLGGTRGYTF
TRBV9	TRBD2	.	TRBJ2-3	TGTGCCAGCAGCCGGGGAGCGGGGGACAGCACAGATACGCAGTATTTT	CASSRGAGDSTDTQYF
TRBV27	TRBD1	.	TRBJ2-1	TGTGCCAGCAGCCGGCAACAGGGGTGGGAGCAGTTCTTC	CASSRQQGWEQFF
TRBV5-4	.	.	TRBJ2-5	TGTGCCAGCAGCTTGGGTCTAGGACACGAGACCCAGTACTTC	CASSLGLGHETQYF
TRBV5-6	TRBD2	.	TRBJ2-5	TGTGCCAGCAGCCAGGTGACTAGCGGGGAAGAGACCCAGTACTTC	CASSQVTSGEETQYF
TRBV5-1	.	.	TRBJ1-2	TGCGCCAGCAGTTCTTCCCTCCAGGGGCTTAACTATGGCTACACCTTC	CASSSSLQGLNYGYTF
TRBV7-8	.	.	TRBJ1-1	TGTGCCAGCAGCTTAGACGAGCTGAACACTGAAGCTTTCTTT	CASSLDELNTEAFF
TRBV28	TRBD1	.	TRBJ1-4	TGTGCCAGCAGTCCGCCCGGGACAGAAGAAAAACTGTTTTTT	CASSPPGTEEKLFF
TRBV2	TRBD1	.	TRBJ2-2	TGTGCCAGCAGTGATGGGACAGGTGGACCCGGGGAGCTGTTTTTT	CASSDGTGGPGELFF
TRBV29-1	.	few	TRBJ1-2	TGCAGTTTAGAAGGGCAGGGGCATGGCTACACCTTC	CSLEGQGHGYTF
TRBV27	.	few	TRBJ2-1	TGTGCCAGCAGCCCAAGGCGGTCCTACAATGAGCAGTTCTTC	CASSPRRSYNEQFF
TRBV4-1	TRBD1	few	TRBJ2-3	TGCGCCAGCAGCCCCCCGGGACAGGGAACTGATACGCAGTATTTT	CASSPPGQGTDTQYF
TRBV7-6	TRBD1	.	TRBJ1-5	TGTGCCAGCAGCTCCCAGGGGGGACAGCCCCAGCATTTT	CASSSQGGQPQHF
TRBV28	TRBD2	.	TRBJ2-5	TGTGCCAGCAGTTTCCAGCGGGAGGGCCGAAAGACCCAGTACTTC	CASSFQREGRKTQYF
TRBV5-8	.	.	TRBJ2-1	TGTGCCAGCAGCTTGGGTAGCGGCTCCTACAATGAGCAGTTCTTC	CASSLGSGSYNEQFF
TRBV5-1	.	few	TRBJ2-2	TGCGCCAGCAGCTTCAGTAGCCCAACCGGGGAGCTGTTTTTT	CASSFSSPTGELFF
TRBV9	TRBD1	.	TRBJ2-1	TGTGCCAGCAGCGCTCGGACAGGGGGCTACAATGAGCAGTTCTTC	CASSARTGGYNEQFF
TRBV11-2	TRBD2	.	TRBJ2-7	TGTGCCAGCAGCTTCGGACTAGCGGGAGTCGTGTCGCTACTACCCGAGCAGTACTTC	CASSFGLAGVVSLLPEQYF
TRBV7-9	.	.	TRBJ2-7	TGTGCCAGCAGCCCACTTTTTTACGAGCAGTACTTC	CASSPLFYEQYF
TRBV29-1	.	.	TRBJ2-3	TGCAGCGTTGCTGGTAGCGTCGATACGCAGTATTTT	CSVAGSVDTQYF
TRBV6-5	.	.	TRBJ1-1	TGTGCCAGCAGTTACATTAGAGGGGGCACTGAAGCTTTCTTT	CASSYIRGGTEAFF
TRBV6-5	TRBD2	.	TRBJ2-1	TGTGCCAGCAGTTTGTCCGGGACTAGCAATGAGCAGTTCTTC	CASSLSGTSNEQFF
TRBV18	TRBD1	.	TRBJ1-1	TGTGCCAGCTCACCTGGGACAGGAGGGATGAACACTGAAGCTTTCTTT	CASSPGTGGMNTEAFF
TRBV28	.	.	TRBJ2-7	TGTGCCAGCAGTAAACCCCTGACAGGGGCGGGGGACGAGCAGTACTTC	CASSKPLTGAGDEQYF
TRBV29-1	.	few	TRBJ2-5	TGCAGCGTTGAAGAGGGAGGGGGAGAGACCCAGTACTTC	CSVEEGGGETQYF
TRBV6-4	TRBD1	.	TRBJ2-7	TGTGCCAGCACCGGGGACAGGGCCTACGAGCAGTACTTC	CASTGDRAYEQYF